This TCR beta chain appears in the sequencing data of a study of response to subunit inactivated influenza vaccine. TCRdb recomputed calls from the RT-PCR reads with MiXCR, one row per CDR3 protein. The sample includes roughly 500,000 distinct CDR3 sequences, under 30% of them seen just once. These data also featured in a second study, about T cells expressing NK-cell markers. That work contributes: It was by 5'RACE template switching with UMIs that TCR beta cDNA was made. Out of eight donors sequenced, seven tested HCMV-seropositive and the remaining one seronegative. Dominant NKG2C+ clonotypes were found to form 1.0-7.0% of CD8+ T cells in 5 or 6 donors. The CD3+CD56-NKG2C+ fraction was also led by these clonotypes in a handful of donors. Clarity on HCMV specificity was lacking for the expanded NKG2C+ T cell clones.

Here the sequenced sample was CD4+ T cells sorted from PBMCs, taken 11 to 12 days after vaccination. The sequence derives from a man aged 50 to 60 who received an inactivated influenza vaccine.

DNA for the CDR3: TGTGCCAGCAGCCAAGACGGGCAGGGACAAGAGACCCAGTACTTC. Protein: CASSQDGQGQETQYF. The chain has TRBV3-1 and TRBJ2-5; D might be TRBD1 (5 bases). V lost 0 bases and J 2 bases, leaving 10 bases between the germline ends. Germline lookup yields CDR1 LGHDT and CDR2 YNNKEL (reference sequence). The CDR3 runs 15 residues.